This T cell receptor (beta chain) was recorded in a study of Ad26.COV2.S vaccination and SARS-CoV-2 variants. Study in general: Intramuscular Ad26.COV2.S at 5x10^10 or 1x10^11 viral particles.

Profiling relied on immunoSEQ multiplex PCR, and the TCRdb table lists in-frame clones only, not all of them. Of about 320,000 clones in the sample, about 82% were seen once. This sample's treatment: 19 received Ad26.COV2.S at low or high dose, single or two shots; roughly 5 received placebo; per-sample allocation not given. Day 63 following the first vaccine or placebo injection was when the samples were taken. Participants' vaccine, an Ad26 vector, delivered Wuhan-strain SARS-CoV-2 spike. Findings of the study overall: There was reportedly substantial breadth in spike-specific CD8+ and CD4+ T cell responses after vaccination.

As concerns this clone: Its matching antigen is unknown.

Deletions cut 3 bases from V and 3 bases from J, with 11 bases between. Germline lookup yields CDR1 SGHVS and CDR2 FQNEAQ. The CDR3 extends over 14 amino acids. The chain uses TRBV7-8 and TRBJ1-1; D remains ambiguous. This sequence originates from a person aged 18-60 years who received the Ad26.COV2.S COVID-19 vaccine or a placebo. The sequencing here drew on peripheral blood, taken in a trial of Ad26.COV2.S vaccine versus placebo. The CDR3 DNA is TGTGCCAGCAGCTTCCAGCTTGTCGACACTGAAGCTTTCTTT. Translated: CASSFQLVDTEAFF.